This TCR beta chain is from a study of blood T cell repertoires in COVID-19. Across the study: The United States, Italy and Spain provided the acute and convalescent COVID-19 samples.

Data came from immunoSEQ multiplex PCR; TCRdb stores just in-frame clones and leaves some out. The data contain approximately 300,000 clones, about 92% of them singletons. Those enrolled, adults aged 18 to 89 years, came from 20 to 25 US areas. V trimming: 0 bases; J trimming: 7 bases; junction bases outside the gene matches: 7. Germline lookup yields CDR1 SGHRS and CDR2 YFSETQ. The CDR3 consists of 16 residues. The sample comprised PBMCs or T cells enriched from blood (not recorded which). The chain couples TRBV5-1 to TRBJ1-6, with 7 bases identical to TRBD1. This receptor was taken from a woman between 25 and 40 years old who had recovered from COVID-19. CDR3 sequence (DNA): TGCGCCAGCAGCTTGGAAGGGGGACAGATCAATTCACCCCTCCACTTT. It codes for CASSLEGGQINSPLHF. The whole variable domain, filled in from reference TRBV5-1 and TRBJ1-6, reads KAGVTQTPRYLIKTRGQQVTLSCSPISGHRSVSWYQQTPGQGLQFLFEYFSETQRNKGNFPGRFSGRQFSNSRSEMNVSTLELGDSALYLCASSLEGGQINSPLHFGNGTRLTVT.